These 6 T cell receptor beta chains came from one sample sequenced in a study of T cell responses to AZD1222 COVID-19 vaccine. Assay used: immunoSEQ multiplex PCR; TCRdb lists only in-frame clones, some missing. This table holds roughly 140,000 clones, around 89% found once. Source: peripheral blood, taken on day 0 of AZD1222 vaccination. The receptors were sampled from an adult in good health.

This chain uses TRBV27 with TRBJ2-1, with 7 bases aligning to TRBD2. Trimming took 5 bases from V and 10 from J; bases not matched to a gene: 11. The CDR3 loop spans 14 amino acids. The germline gives CDR1 MNHEY, CDR2 SMNVEV (reference sequence). CDR3 sequence: CASSPVVIGGEQFF. The DNA of the CDR3 is TGTGCCAGCAGTCCAGTGGTTATCGGGGGGGAGCAGTTCTTC.

The V call is TRBV19, the J call TRBJ2-1; 7 positions match TRBD1. Germline V gene data show CDR1 as LNHDA and CDR2 as SQIVND (reference sequence). After removal of 0 bases from V and 4 bases from J, the junction contained 9 bases not matched to a gene. The CDR3 totals 17 residues. The CDR3 sequence is CASSIDTGTDWYNEQFF. The CDR3 nucleotides are TGTGCCAGTAGTATAGACACAGGGACAGATTGGTACAATGAGCAGTTCTTC.

J is TRBJ1-2 and V is TRBV27; 10 bases align to TRBD1. CDR3 length equals 15 residues. The junction had 6 bases not matched to a gene; V was cut back by 5 bases and J by 3 bases. Germline CDR1 MNHEY, CDR2 SMNVEV (reference sequence). CDR3 in DNA: TGTGCCAGCAGTCTGGGACAGGGGTTTGACTATGGCTACACCTTC. It yields the protein CASSLGQGFDYGYTF.

The chain combines TRBV19 with TRBJ1-6, with TRBD1 matching 8 bases. V trimming: 8 bases; J trimming: 6 bases; junction bases outside the gene matches: 9. The CDR3 is made up of 15 amino acids. CDR1 is LNHDA and CDR2 is SQIVND in the germline V gene (reference sequence). CDR3 region: CASVDRGKANSPLHF. CDR3 in DNA: TGTGCCAGTGTTGACAGGGGAAAGGCTAATTCACCCCTCCACTTT.

V and J are TRBV7-9 and TRBJ1-1; no clear D. In germline, CDR1 is SEHNR, CDR2 FQNEAQ (reference sequence). The germline V and J ends were trimmed by 1 base and 1 base, with 10 bases remaining between them. CDR3 length equals 15 residues. This CDR3 is CASSLGEHPNTEAFF. CDR3 nucleotides: TGTGCCAGCAGCTTAGGCGAACACCCGAACACTGAAGCTTTCTTT.

The chain has TRBV5-1 and TRBJ2-7; TRBD1 agrees at 8 bases. The CDR3 spans 15 residues. Germline V gene lookup returns CDR1 SGHRS and CDR2 YFSETQ. V gave up 3 bases and J gave up 2 bases; unmatched junction bases: 7. The CDR3 DNA follows: TGCGCCAGCAGCTCCTCAGACAGGGGCCCCTACGAGCAGTACTTC. It is translated as CASSSSDRGPYEQYF. The full variable domain, in which reference TRBV5-1 and TRBJ2-7 provide the parts outside the CDR3, is KAGVTQTPRYLIKTRGQQVTLSCSPISGHRSVSWYQQTPGQGLQFLFEYFSETQRNKGNFPGRFSGRQFSNSRSEMNVSTLELGDSALYLCASSSSDRGPYEQYFGPGTRLTVT.